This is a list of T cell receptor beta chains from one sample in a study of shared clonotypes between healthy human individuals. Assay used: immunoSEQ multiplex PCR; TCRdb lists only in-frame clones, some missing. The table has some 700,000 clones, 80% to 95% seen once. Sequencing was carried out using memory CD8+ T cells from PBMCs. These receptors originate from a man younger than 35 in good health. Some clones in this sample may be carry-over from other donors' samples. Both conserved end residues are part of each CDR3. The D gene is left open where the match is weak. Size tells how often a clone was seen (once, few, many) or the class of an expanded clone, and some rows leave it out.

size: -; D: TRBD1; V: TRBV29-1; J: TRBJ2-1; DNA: TGCAGCGCCGTCCAGGGGGCCTACAATGAGCAGTTCTTC; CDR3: CSAVQGAYNEQFF
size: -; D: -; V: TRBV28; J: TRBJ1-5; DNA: TGTGCCAGCAGTGCAGGGGCTAACAATCAGCCCCAGCATTTT; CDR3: CASSAGANNQPQHF
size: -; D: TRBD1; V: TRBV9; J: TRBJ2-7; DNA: TGTGCCAGCAGCGCCGGACAGGGGACCGCACACGAGCAGTACTTC; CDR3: CASSAGQGTAHEQYF
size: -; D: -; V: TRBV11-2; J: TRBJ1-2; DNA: TGTGCCAGCAGCTTGGGACTGCCAAACTATGGCTACACCTTC; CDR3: CASSLGLPNYGYTF
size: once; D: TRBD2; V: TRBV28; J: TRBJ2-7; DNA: TGTGCCAGCAGTTGGGGACTAGCGGCAATCTACGAGCAGTACTTC; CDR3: CASSWGLAAIYEQYF
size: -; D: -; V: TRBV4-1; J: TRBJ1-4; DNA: TGCGCCAGCAGCCAAGTCCCTAATGAAAAACTGTTTTTT; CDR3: CASSQVPNEKLFF
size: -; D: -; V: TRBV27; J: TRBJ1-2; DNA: TGTGCCAGCAGTTTAAGAGGGGACTACTTTCGCTACACCTTC; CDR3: CASSLRGDYFRYTF
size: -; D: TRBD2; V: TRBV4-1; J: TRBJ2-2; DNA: TGCGCCAGCAGCCAAAGACTAGCGGGAGGATCCGGGGAGCTGTTTTTT; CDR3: CASSQRLAGGSGELFF
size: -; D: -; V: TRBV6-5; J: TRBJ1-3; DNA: TGTGCCAGCAGTTTGAGACAGGTCCTCTCTGGAAACACCATATATTTT; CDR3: CASSLRQVLSGNTIYF
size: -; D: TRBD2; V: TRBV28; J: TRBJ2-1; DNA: TGTGCCAGCAGGCCACTAGCGGGATTCATCAATGAGCAGTTCTTC; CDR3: CASRPLAGFINEQFF
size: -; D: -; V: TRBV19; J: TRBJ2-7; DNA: TGTGCCAGTAGGCCCTTCGGAGGAAACAACTACGAGCAGTACTTC; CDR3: CASRPFGGNNYEQYF
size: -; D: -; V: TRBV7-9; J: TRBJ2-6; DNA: TGTGCCAGCAGCTTAAAACAGGCCGACTCTGGGGCCAACGTCCTGACTTTC; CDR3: CASSLKQADSGANVLTF
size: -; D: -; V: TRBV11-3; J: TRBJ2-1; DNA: TGTGCCAGCAGCTTAGGTTGGAATGAGCAGTTCTTC; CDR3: CASSLGWNEQFF
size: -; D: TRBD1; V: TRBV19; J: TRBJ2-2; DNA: TGTGCCAGTATGGACAGGGGTGGGACCGGGGAGCTGTTTTTT; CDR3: CASMDRGGTGELFF
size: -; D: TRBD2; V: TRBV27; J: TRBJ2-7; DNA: TGTGCCAGCAGCCAGACGAGGGTAGCGGGAGCGGGTGAGCAGTACTTC; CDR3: CASSQTRVAGAGEQYF
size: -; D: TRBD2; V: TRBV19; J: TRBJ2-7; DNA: TGTGCCAGTAGTATGGTAGTAACAGAGGGACTAGCGACTGCCTACGAGCAGTACTTC; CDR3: CASSMVVTEGLATAYEQYF
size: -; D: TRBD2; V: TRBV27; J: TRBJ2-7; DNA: TGTGCCAGCAGTTTACAGCGCGGGAGTGTCAACGAGCAGTACTTC; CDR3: CASSLQRGSVNEQYF
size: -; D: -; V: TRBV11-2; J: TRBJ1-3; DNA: TGTGCCAGCAGCGCAGGCAGGGGTCGAAACACCATATATTTT; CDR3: CASSAGRGRNTIYF
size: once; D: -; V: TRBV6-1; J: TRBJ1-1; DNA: TGTGCCAGCAGTGTAACGGTCCTGAACACTGAAGCTTTCTTT; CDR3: CASSVTVLNTEAFF
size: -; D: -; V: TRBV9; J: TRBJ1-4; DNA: TGTGCCAGCAGCACCAAACCTAATGAAAAACTGTTTTTT; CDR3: CASSTKPNEKLFF
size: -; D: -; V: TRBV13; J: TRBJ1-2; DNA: TGTGCCAGCACCCCTTGGGGGGGAAGCTATGGCTACACCTTC; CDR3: CASTPWGGSYGYTF
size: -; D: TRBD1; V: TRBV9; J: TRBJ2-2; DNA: TGTGCCAGCACCGTAGGGGGCGGTGGCGGGGAGCTGTTTTTT; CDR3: CASTVGGGGGELFF
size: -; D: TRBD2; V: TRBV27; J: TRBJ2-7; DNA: TGTGCCAGCAGTTTGAGACTAGCGGGAGTCGAGCAGTACTTC; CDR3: CASSLRLAGVEQYF
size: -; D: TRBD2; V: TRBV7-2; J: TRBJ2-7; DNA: TGTGCCAGCAGCGCCCGGACTAGCGGGAGGGCCGTATCCTACGAGCAGTACTTC; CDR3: CASSARTSGRAVSYEQYF
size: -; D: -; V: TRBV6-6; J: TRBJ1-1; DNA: TGTGCCAGCAGCCCGAAGGTTGGCACTGAAGCTTTCTTT; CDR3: CASSPKVGTEAFF
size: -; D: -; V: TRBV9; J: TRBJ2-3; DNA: TGTGCCAGCAGCGAAACGTGGGGGGGCGCCCCAGATACGCAGTATTTT; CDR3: CASSETWGGAPDTQYF
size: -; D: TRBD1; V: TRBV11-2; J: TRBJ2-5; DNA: TGTGCCAGCAGCTCTTGGACAGGTCCCTTCCAAGAGACCCAGTACTTC; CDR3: CASSSWTGPFQETQYF
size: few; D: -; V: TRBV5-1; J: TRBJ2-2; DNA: TGCGCCAGCAGCTTTGGTCCCGGGGAGCTGTTTTTT; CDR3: CASSFGPGELFF
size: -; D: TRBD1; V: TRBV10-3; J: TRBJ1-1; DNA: TGTGCCACAACAGGGGGCTTGGAGAACACTGAAGCTTTCTTT; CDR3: CATTGGLENTEAFF
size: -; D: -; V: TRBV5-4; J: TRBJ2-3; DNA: TGTGCCAGCAGCTTCCTGGCTAGCCGTAGGGGGGATACGCAGTATTTT; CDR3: CASSFLASRRGDTQYF
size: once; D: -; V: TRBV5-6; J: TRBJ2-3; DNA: TGTGCCAGCAGCTTGTTGACTACCGGCACAGATACGCAGTATTTT; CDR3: CASSLLTTGTDTQYF
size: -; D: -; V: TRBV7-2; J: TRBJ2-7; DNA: TGTGCCAGCAGCCCAGGAGACTACGAGCAGTACTTC; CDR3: CASSPGDYEQYF
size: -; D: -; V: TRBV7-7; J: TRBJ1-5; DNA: TGTGCCAGCAGCTTATTGTTTGGGCAGCCCCAGCATTTT; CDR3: CASSLLFGQPQHF
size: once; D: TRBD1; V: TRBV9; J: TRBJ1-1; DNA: TGTGCCAGCAGCGTATGGAGAGGGGGCGCCGCTGAAGCTTTCTTT; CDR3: CASSVWRGGAAEAFF
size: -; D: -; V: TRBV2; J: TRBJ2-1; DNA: TGTGCCAGCAGTGAATTTGTGGAGGGGGGTTCCTACAATGAGCAGTTCTTC; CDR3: CASSEFVEGGSYNEQFF
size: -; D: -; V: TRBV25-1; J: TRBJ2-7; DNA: TGTGCCAGCAGCAGGGACCGTTCCTACGAGCAGTACTTC; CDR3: CASSRDRSYEQYF
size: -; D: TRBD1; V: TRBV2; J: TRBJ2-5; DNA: TGTGCCAGCAGGGACAGGGGGCTCCAAGAGACCCAGTACTTC; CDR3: CASRDRGLQETQYF
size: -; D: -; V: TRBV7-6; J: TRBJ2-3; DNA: TGTGCCAGCAGCTTAAGTAAGGGGGTTGCAGATACGCAGTATTTT; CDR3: CASSLSKGVADTQYF
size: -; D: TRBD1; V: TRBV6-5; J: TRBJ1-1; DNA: TGTGCCAGCAGTCCCAAACAGGGGTTCAACACTGAAGCTTTCTTT; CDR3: CASSPKQGFNTEAFF
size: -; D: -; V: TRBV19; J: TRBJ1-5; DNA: TGTGCCAGTAGTATATTTGTGGGAGTTGATCAGCCCCAGCATTTT; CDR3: CASSIFVGVDQPQHF
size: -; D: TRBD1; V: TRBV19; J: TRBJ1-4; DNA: TGTGCCAGTAGTAACAGGGGTACTAATGAAAAACTGTTTTTT; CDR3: CASSNRGTNEKLFF
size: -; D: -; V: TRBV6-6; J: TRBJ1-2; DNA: TGTGCCAGCAGTTACGAATGGATAGGCCACAGGGGCTACACCTTC; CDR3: CASSYEWIGHRGYTF
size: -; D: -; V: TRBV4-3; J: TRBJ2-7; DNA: TGCGCCAGCAGCCAAGTTTTCTCAGGGACCACCTACGAGCAGTACTTC; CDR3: CASSQVFSGTTYEQYF
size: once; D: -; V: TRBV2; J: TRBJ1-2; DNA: TGTGCCAGCAGCACCGGGACTCCCTATGGCTACACCTTC; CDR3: CASSTGTPYGYTF
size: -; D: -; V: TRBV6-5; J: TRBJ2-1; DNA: TGTGCCAGCAGCCACGGCGAAGCGAGGGAGCAGTTCTTC; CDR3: CASSHGEAREQFF
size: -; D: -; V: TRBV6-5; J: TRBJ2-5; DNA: TGTGCCAGCAGTTACTTTGACGGGGGTCAAGAGACCCAGTACTTC; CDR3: CASSYFDGGQETQYF
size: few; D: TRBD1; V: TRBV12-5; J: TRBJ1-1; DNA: TGTGCTAGTGCCCCGGACAGGGACACTGAAGCTTTCTTT; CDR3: CASAPDRDTEAFF
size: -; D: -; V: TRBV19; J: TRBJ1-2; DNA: TGTGCCAGTAGTAGTCGACCGATTTATGGCTACACCTTC; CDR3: CASSSRPIYGYTF
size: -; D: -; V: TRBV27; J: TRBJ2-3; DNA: TGTGCCAGCAGTCTCTACAACCCAGGCGACGGCACAGATACGCAGTATTTT; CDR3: CASSLYNPGDGTDTQYF
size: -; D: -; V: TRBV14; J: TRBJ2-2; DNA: TGTGCCAGCAGCCAACGAAACCGACATATCACCGGGGAGCTGTTTTTT; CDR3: CASSQRNRHITGELFF
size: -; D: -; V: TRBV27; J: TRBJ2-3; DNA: TGTGCCAGCAGTTTAGATTCAGGACCAGCGCAGTATTTT; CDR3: CASSLDSGPAQYF
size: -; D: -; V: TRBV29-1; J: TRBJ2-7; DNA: TGCAGCGTTGCAGGATCAGCACCCTACGAGCAGTACTTC; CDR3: CSVAGSAPYEQYF
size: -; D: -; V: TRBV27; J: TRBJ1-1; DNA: TGTGCCAGCACCCTCCGTGGGGCCCGCCGGTTGAACACTGAAGCTTTCTTT; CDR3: CASTLRGARRLNTEAFF
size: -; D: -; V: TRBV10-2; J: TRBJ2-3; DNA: TGCGCCAGCAGTTCAGCAGGGGCGAGGGATACGCAGTATTTT; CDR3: CASSSAGARDTQYF
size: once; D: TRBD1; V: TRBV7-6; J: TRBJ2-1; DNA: TGTGCCAGCAGCTTAGAGTTTGGCAGGGGGATGGCTGAGCAGTTCTTC; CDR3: CASSLEFGRGMAEQFF